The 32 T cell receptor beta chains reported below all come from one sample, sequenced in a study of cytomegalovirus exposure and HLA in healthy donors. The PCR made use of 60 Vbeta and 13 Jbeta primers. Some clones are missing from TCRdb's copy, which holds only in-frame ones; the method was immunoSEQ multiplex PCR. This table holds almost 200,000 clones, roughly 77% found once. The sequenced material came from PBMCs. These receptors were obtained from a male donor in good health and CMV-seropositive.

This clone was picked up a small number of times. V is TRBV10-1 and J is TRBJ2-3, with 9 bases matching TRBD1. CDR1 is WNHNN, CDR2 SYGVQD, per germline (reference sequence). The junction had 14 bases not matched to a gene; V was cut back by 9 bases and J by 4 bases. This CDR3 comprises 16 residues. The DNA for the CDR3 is TGCGCCAGGCTATGGACAGGGGCGAGGAGGGCAGATACGCAGTATTTT. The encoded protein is CARLWTGARRADTQYF.

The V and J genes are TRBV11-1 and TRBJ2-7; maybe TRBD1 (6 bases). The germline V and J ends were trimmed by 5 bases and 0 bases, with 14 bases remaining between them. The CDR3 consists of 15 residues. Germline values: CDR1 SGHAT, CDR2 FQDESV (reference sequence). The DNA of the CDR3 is TGTGCCAGCAGCCCAGGGGTAGCGATCTCCTACGAGCAGTACTTC. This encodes CASSPGVAISYEQYF. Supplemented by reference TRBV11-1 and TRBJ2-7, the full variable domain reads EAEVAQSPRYKITEKSQAVAFWCDPISGHATLYWYRQILGQGPELLVQFQDESVVDDSQLPKDRFSAERLKGVDSTLKIQPAELGDSAMYLCASSPGVAISYEQYFGPGTRLTVT.

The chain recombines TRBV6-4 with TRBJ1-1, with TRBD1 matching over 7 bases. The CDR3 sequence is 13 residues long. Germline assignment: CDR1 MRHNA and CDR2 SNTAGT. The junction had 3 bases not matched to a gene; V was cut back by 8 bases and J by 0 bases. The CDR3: CASRDSLNTEAFF. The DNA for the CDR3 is TGTGCCAGCCGGGACAGCTTGAACACTGAAGCTTTCTTT.

Here the CDR3 reads CASSFRVAYEQYF. CDR3 DNA sequence: TGTGCCAGCAGCTTTCGGGTAGCCTACGAGCAGTACTTC. The V call is TRBV5-5, the J call TRBJ2-7, with unresolved D. The germline V gene encodes CDR1 SGHKS and CDR2 YYEKEE (reference sequence). V was cut by 2 bases and J by 2 bases, with 8 bases left in between. There are 13 residues in the CDR3. The whole variable domain, filled in from reference TRBV5-5 and TRBJ2-7, reads DAGVTQSPTHLIKTRGQQVTLRCSPISGHKSVSWYQQVLGQGPQFIFQYYEKEERGRGNFPDRFSARQFPNYSSELNVNALLLGDSALYLCASSFRVAYEQYFGPGTRLTVT.

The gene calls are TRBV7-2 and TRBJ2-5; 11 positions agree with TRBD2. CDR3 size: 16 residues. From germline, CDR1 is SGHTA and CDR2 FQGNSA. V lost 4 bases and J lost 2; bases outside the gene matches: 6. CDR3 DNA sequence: TGTGCCAGCAGCTCCGTAGCGGGGGGGGAACAAGAGACCCAGTACTTC. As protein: CASSSVAGGEQETQYF.

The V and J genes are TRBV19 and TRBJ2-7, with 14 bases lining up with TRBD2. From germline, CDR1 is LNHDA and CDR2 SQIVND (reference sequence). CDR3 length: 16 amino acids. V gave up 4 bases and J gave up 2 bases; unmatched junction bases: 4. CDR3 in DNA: TGTGCCAGTAGTACCGCGGGACTAGCGGGGGCCTACGAGCAGTACTTC. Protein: CASSTAGLAGAYEQYF.

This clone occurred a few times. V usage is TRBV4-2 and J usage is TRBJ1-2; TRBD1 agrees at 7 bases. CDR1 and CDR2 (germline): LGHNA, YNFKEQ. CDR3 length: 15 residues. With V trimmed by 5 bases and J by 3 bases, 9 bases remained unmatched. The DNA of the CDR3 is TGTGCCAGCAGCTATGACAGGGCTCCCCACTATGGCTACACCTTC. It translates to CASSYDRAPHYGYTF.

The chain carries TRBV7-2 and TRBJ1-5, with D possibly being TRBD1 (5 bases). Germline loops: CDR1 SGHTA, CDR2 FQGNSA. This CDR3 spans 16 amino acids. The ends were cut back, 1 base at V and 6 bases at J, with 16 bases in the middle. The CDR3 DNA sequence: TGTGCCAGCAGCTTAGGAGGCAGGGCGTGGGGTCAGCCCCAGCATTTT. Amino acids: CASSLGGRAWGQPQHF.

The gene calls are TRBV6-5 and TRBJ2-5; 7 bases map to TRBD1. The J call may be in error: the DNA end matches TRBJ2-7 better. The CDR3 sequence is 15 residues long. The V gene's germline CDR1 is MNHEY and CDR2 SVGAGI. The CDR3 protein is CASSYSGAGGYEQYF. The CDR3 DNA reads TGTGCCAGCAGTTACTCGGGCGCAGGGGGCTACGAGCAGTACTTC.

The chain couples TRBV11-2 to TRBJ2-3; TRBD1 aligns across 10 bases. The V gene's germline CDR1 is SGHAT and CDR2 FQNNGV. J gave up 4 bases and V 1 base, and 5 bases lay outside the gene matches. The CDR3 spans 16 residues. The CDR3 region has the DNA TGTGCCAGCAGCTTAGTTCGGGACAGGGGCGCAGATACGCAGTATTTT. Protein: CASSLVRDRGADTQYF.

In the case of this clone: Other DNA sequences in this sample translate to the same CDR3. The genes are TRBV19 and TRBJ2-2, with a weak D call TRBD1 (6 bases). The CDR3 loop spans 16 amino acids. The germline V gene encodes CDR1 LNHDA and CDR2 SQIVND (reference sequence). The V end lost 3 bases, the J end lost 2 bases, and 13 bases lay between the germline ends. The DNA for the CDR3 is TGTGCCAGTAGTATCTTGGCAGGGGCCAACACCGGGGAGCTGTTTTTT. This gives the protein CASSILAGANTGELFF.

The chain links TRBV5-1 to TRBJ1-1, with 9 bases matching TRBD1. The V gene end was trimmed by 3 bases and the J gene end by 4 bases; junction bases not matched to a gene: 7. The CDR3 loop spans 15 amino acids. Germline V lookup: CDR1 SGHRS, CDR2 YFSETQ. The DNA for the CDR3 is TGCGCCAGCAGCTGGGGGGGACAGGGCGCCACTGAAGCTTTCTTT. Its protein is CASSWGGQGATEAFF.

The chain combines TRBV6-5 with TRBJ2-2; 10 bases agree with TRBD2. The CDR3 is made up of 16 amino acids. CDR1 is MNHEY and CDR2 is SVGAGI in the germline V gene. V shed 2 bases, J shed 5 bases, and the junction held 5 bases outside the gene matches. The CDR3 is CASSYEGSGRTGELFF. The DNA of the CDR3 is TGTGCCAGCAGTTACGAAGGTAGCGGGAGGACCGGGGAGCTGTTTTTT.

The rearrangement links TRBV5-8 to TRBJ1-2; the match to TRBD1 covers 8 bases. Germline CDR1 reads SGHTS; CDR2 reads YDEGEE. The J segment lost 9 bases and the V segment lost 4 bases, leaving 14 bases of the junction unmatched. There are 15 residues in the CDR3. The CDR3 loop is CASSPDRTGLGRYTF. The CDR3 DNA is TGTGCCAGCAGCCCGGATAGGACAGGGCTTGGTCGCTACACCTTC.

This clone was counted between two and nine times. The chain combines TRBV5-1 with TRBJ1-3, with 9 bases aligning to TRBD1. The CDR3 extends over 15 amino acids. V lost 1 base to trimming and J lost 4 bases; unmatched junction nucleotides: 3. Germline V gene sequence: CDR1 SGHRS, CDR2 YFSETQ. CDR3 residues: CASSLSTGGGNTIYF. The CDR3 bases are TGCGCCAGCAGCTTGTCGACAGGGGGAGGAAACACCATATATTTT.

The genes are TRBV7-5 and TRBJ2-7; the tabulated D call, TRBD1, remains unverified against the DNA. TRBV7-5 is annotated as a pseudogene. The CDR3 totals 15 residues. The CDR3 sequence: CVRSSNDRGSYEQYF. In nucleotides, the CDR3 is TGTGTCAGAAGCTCCAATGACAGGGGCTCCTACGAGCAGTACTTC.

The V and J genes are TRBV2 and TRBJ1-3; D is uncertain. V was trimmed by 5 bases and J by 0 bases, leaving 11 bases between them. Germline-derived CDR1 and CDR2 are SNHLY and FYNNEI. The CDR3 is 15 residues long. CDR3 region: CASSTTWSSGNTIYF. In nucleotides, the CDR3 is TGTGCCAGCAGTACTACATGGAGCTCTGGAAACACCATATATTTT.

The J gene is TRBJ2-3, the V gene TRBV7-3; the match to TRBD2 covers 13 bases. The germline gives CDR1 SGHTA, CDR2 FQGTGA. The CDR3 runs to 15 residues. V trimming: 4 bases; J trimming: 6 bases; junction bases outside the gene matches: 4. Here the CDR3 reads CASSSGLAGSDTQYF. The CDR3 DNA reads TGTGCCAGCAGCTCGGGACTAGCGGGATCCGATACGCAGTATTTT. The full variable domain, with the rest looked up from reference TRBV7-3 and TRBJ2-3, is GAGVSQTPSNKVTEKGKYVELRCDPISGHTALYWYRQSLGQGPEFLIYFQGTGAADDSGLPNDRFFAVRPEGSVSTLKIQRTERGDSAVYLCASSSGLAGSDTQYFGPGTRLTVL.

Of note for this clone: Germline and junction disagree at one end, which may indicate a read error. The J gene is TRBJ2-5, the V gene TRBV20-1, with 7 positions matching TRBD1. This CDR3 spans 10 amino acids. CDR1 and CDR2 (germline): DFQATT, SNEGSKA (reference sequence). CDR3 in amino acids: CSTGVKTQYF. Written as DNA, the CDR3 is TGTAGTACAGGGGTGAAGACCCAGTACTTC.

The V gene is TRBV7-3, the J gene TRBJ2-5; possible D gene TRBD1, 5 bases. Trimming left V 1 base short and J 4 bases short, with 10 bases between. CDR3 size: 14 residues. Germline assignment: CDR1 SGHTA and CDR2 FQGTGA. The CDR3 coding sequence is TGTGCCAGCAGCTTAAGTGCAGGGTCAGAGACCCAGTACTTC. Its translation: CASSLSAGSETQYF.

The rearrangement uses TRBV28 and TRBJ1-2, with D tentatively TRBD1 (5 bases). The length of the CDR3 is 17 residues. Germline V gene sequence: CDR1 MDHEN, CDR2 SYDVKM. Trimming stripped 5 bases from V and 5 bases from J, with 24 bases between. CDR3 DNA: TGTGCCAGCAGTGTGGCCCCAGGGTGGGTCCACGGGTATGGCTACACCTTC. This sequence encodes CASSVAPGWVHGYGYTF.

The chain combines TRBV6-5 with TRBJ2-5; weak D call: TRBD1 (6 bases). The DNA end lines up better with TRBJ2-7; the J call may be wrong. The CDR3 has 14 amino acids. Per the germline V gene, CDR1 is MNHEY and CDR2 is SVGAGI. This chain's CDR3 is CASSYSDRSYEQYF. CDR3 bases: TGTGCCAGCAGTTACTCAGACAGGAGCTACGAGCAGTACTTC.

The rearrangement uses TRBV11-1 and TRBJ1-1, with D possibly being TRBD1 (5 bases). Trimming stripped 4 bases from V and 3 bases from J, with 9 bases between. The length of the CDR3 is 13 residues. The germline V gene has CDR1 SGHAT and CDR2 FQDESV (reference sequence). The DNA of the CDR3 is TGTGCCAGCAGCTCATGGACACACACTGAAGCTTTCTTT. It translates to CASSSWTHTEAFF.

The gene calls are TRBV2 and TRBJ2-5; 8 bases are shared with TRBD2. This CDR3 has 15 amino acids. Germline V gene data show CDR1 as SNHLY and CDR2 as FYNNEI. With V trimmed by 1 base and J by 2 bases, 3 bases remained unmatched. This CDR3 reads CASSEVRGGQETQYF. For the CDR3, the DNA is TGTGCCAGCAGTGAAGTCCGGGGGGGGCAAGAGACCCAGTACTTC.

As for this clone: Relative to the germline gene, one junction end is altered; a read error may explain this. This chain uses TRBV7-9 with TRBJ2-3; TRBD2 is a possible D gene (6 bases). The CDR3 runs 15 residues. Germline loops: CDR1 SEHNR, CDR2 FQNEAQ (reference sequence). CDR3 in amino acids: CSSSFAEGPPDTQYF. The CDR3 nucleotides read TGTTCCAGCAGCTTCGCGGAGGGTCCCCCAGATACGCAGTATTTT.

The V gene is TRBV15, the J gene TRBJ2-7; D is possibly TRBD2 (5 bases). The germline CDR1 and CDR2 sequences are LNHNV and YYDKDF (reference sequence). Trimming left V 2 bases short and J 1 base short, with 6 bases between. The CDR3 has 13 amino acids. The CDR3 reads CATSRTRSYEQYF. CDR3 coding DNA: TGTGCCACCAGCAGAACTAGATCCTACGAGCAGTACTTC.

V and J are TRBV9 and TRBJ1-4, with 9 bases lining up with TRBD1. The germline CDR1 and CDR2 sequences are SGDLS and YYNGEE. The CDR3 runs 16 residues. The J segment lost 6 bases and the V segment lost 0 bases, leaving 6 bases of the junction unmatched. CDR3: CASSVGQGQGYEKLFF. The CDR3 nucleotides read TGTGCCAGCAGCGTAGGACAGGGACAGGGATATGAAAAACTGTTTTTT.

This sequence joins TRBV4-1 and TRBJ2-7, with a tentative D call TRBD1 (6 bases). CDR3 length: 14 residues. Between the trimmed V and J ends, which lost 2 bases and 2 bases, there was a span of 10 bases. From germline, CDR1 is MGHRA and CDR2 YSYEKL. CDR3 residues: CASSQQGKPYEQYF. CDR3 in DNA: TGCGCCAGCAGCCAACAGGGGAAGCCCTACGAGCAGTACTTC.

CDR3: CASRRIASGEETQYF. The CDR3 DNA sequence: TGTGCCAGCAGGCGGATAGCTAGCGGGGAAGAGACCCAGTACTTC. The rearrangement links TRBV13 to TRBJ2-5, with TRBD2 matching over 9 bases. The CDR3 has 15 residues. V lost 6 bases and J lost 3; bases outside the gene matches: 8. Germline V gene data show CDR1 as PRHDT and CDR2 as FYEKMQ (reference sequence).

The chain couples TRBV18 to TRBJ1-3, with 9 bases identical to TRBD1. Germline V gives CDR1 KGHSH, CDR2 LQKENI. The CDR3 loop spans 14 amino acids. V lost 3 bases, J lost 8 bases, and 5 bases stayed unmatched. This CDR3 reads CASSPPGQGHTIYF. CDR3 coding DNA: TGTGCCAGCTCACCCCCGGGACAGGGACACACCATATATTTT. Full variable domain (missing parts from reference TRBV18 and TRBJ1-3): NAGVMQNPRHLVRRRGQEARLRCSPMKGHSHVYWYRQLPEEGLKFMVYLQKENIIDESGMPKERFSAEFPKEGPSILRIQQVVRGDSAAYFCASSPPGQGHTIYFGEGSWLTVV.

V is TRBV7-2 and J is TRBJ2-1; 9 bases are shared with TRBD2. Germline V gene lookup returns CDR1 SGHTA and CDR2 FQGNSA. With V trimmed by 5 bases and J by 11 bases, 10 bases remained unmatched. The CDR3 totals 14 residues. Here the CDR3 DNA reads TGTGCCAGCAGCGCTCCGGGACTAGCCAAAAAGCAGTTCTTC. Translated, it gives CASSAPGLAKKQFF.

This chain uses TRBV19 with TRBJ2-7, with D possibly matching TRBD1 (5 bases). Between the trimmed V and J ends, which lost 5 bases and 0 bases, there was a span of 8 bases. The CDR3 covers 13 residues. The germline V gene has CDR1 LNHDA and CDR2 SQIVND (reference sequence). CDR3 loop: CASSSDSSYEQYF. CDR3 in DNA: TGTGCCAGTAGTTCCGACAGCTCCTACGAGCAGTACTTC.